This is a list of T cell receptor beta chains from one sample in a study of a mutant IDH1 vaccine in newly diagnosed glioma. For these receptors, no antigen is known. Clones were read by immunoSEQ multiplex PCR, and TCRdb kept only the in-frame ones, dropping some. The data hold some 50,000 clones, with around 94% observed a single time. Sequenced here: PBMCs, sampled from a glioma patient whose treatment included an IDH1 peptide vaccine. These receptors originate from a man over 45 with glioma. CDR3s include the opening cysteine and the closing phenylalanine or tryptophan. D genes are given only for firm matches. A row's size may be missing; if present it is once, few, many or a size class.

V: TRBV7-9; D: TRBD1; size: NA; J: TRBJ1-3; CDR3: CASSRGQGRGNTIYF
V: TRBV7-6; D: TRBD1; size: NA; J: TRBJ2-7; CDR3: CASSLDRGRREQYF
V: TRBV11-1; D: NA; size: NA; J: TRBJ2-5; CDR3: CASSLVAGRGETQYF
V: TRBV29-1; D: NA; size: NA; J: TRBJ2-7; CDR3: CSVQGIFGYEQYF
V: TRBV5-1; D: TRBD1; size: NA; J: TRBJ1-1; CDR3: CASSFGTGSYTEAFF
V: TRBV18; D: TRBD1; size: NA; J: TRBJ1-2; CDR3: CASQRGQTLPAQNYGYTF
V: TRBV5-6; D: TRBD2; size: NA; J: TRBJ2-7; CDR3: CASSLPSGYSYEQYF
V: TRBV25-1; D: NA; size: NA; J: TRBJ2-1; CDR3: CASSEWGQSSYNEQFF
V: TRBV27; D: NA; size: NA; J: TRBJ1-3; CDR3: CASSLSNSGNTIYF
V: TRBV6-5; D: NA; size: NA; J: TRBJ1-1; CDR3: CASRLKQKNTEAFF
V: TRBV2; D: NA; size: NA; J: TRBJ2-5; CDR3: CASSEKYTQYF
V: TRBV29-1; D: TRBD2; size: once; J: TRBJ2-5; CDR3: CSVGGEETQYF
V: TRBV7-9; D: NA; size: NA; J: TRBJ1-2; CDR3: CASSLAMASDGYTF
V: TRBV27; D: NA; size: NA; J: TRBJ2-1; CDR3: CASSLDRGLYNEQFF
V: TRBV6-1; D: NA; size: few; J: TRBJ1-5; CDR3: CASRDYMGNQPQHF
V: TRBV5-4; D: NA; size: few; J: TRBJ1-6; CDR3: CASSPSYSYNSPLHF
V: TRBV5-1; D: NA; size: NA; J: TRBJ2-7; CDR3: CASSWGGSTSLIHEQYF
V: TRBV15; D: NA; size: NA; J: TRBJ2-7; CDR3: CATSRDMVSAGVPPYEQYF
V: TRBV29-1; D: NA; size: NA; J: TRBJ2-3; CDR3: CSVEWEPDTQYF
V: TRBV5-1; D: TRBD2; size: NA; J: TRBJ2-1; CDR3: CASSSEGLAGRNEQFF
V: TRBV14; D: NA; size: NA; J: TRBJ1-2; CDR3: CASSQEVHLNYGYTF
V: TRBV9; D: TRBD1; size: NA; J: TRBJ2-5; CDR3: CASSLRTGEQETQYF
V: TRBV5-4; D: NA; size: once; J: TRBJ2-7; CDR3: CASSLWGSSYEQYF
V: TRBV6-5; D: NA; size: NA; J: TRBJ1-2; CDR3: CASSSGTVPVF
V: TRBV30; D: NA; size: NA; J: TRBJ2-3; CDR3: CAGGRETQYF
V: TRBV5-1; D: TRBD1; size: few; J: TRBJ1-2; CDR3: CASSDGTGGYGYTF
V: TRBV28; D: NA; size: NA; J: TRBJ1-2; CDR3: CASSFSPDRLYSNYGYTF
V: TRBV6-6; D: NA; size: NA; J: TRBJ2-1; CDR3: CASSYDRLNEQFF
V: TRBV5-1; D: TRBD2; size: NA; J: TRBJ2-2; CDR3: CASSLLAGAATGELFF
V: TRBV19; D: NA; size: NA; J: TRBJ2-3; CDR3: CASSIRAGSRTDTQYF